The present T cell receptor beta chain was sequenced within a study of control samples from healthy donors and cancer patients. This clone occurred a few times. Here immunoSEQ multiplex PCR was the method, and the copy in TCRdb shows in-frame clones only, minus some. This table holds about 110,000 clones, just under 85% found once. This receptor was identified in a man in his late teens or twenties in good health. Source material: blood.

CDR3 DNA sequence: TGTGCCAGCGGCCGGGACCAGAGGGGCGATGAGCAGTTCTTC. Encoded protein: CASGRDQRGDEQFF. This chain joins TRBV5-6 and TRBJ2-1; perhaps D is TRBD1 or TRBD2 (5 bases each). Trimming pared 7 bases from V and 8 bases from J, leaving 19 bases between. This CDR3 comprises 14 residues. Per the germline V gene, CDR1 is SGHDT and CDR2 is YYEEEE.